This is a list of T cell receptor beta chains from one sample in a study of beta chain features in type 1 diabetes. Using immunoSEQ multiplex PCR, the repertoire was profiled, and TCRdb retains in-frame clones only, with some absent. The top ten hold roughly 0.06% of the sample, which has 450,000 to 550,000 clones, roughly 30% seen once. The specimen was naive CD4+ T cells from blood. Receptors originate from a man younger than 35 in good health. Both conserved end residues are part of each CDR3. The D gene is left open where the match is weak. Only some rows state a clone size, as once, few, many or a class for expanded clones.

v_call: TRBV5-1; d_call: TRBD2; clone_size: few; j_call: TRBJ2-5; cdr3_aa: CASRSGGGETQYF; cdr3_nt: TGCGCCAGCAGATCGGGAGGTGGTGAGACCCAGTACTTC
v_call: TRBV2; d_call: NA; clone_size: NA; j_call: TRBJ2-2; cdr3_aa: CASRGNRATGELFF; cdr3_nt: TGTGCCAGCAGAGGGAACAGGGCCACCGGGGAGCTGTTTTTT
v_call: TRBV2; d_call: NA; clone_size: once; j_call: TRBJ2-3; cdr3_aa: CASRSTDTQYF; cdr3_nt: TGTGCCAGCCGCAGCACAGATACGCAGTATTTT
v_call: TRBV25-1; d_call: TRBD1; clone_size: NA; j_call: TRBJ1-1; cdr3_aa: CASSASTGGTEAFF; cdr3_nt: TGTGCCAGCAGTGCTTCGACAGGGGGTACTGAAGCTTTCTTT
v_call: TRBV9; d_call: NA; clone_size: NA; j_call: TRBJ2-3; cdr3_aa: CASSEAGQKDTQYF; cdr3_nt: TGTGCCAGCAGCGAGGCGGGCCAAAAGGATACGCAGTATTTT
v_call: TRBV2; d_call: TRBD1; clone_size: few; j_call: TRBJ2-3; cdr3_aa: CASSGTGGLTDTQYF; cdr3_nt: TGTGCCAGCAGTGGGACAGGGGGCCTCACAGATACGCAGTATTTT
v_call: TRBV7-2; d_call: TRBD2; clone_size: few; j_call: TRBJ2-3; cdr3_aa: CASSLSNSGGTDTQYF; cdr3_nt: TGTGCCAGCAGCTTAAGTAATAGCGGGGGCACAGATACGCAGTATTTT
v_call: TRBV9; d_call: NA; clone_size: few; j_call: TRBJ2-7; cdr3_aa: CASSAGLSAEQYF; cdr3_nt: TGTGCCAGCAGCGCGGGGCTATCCGCCGAGCAGTACTTC
v_call: TRBV2; d_call: NA; clone_size: NA; j_call: TRBJ1-1; cdr3_aa: CASSDRVTEAFF; cdr3_nt: TGTGCCAGCAGTGACAGGGTTACTGAAGCTTTCTTT
v_call: TRBV29-1; d_call: NA; clone_size: NA; j_call: TRBJ1-1; cdr3_aa: CSVETGGNTEAFF; cdr3_nt: TGCAGCGTTGAGACAGGTGGGAACACTGAAGCTTTCTTT
v_call: TRBV30; d_call: TRBD1; clone_size: few; j_call: TRBJ1-1; cdr3_aa: CAWTRDSMNTEAFF; cdr3_nt: TGTGCCTGGACCCGGGACAGCATGAACACTGAAGCTTTCTTT
v_call: TRBV20-1; d_call: NA; clone_size: NA; j_call: TRBJ1-5; cdr3_aa: CSGGQPQHF; cdr3_nt: TGCAGTGGCGGACAGCCCCAGCATTTT
v_call: TRBV5-1; d_call: NA; clone_size: NA; j_call: TRBJ2-7; cdr3_aa: CASSLLIGAIYEQYF; cdr3_nt: TGCGCCAGCAGCCTTCTTATAGGGGCTATCTACGAGCAGTACTTC
v_call: TRBV9; d_call: TRBD2; clone_size: few; j_call: TRBJ2-3; cdr3_aa: CASSVAPIAGVADTQYF; cdr3_nt: TGTGCCAGCAGCGTAGCCCCTATAGCGGGAGTAGCAGATACGCAGTATTTT
v_call: TRBV19; d_call: TRBD2; clone_size: NA; j_call: TRBJ2-1; cdr3_aa: CASSSRRGLAGGNEQFF; cdr3_nt: TGTGCCAGTAGCTCCAGGCGTGGACTAGCGGGTGGTAATGAGCAGTTCTTC
v_call: TRBV7-6; d_call: TRBD1; clone_size: NA; j_call: TRBJ2-2; cdr3_aa: CASSLAGQSGELFF; cdr3_nt: TGTGCCAGCAGCTTAGCGGGACAGTCCGGGGAGCTGTTTTTT
v_call: TRBV7-6; d_call: NA; clone_size: NA; j_call: TRBJ2-2; cdr3_aa: CASSSEGANTGELFF; cdr3_nt: TGTGCCAGCAGCTCGGAGGGGGCCAACACCGGGGAGCTGTTTTTT
v_call: TRBV5-1; d_call: NA; clone_size: NA; j_call: TRBJ2-3; cdr3_aa: CASSLAGTDTQYF; cdr3_nt: TGCGCCAGCAGCTTGGCCGGGACAGATACGCAGTATTTT
v_call: TRBV6-1; d_call: NA; clone_size: NA; j_call: TRBJ2-7; cdr3_aa: CASSEALADSYEQYF; cdr3_nt: TGTGCCAGCAGTGAAGCGCTAGCCGACTCCTACGAGCAGTACTTC
v_call: TRBV7-9; d_call: NA; clone_size: NA; j_call: TRBJ1-1; cdr3_aa: CASSLQQGSTEAFF; cdr3_nt: TGTGCCAGCAGCCTGCAACAGGGATCCACTGAAGCTTTCTTT
v_call: TRBV2; d_call: TRBD1; clone_size: few; j_call: TRBJ2-5; cdr3_aa: CASSPRQGGEETQYF; cdr3_nt: TGTGCCAGCAGTCCACGACAGGGTGGCGAAGAGACCCAGTACTTC
v_call: TRBV28; d_call: TRBD2; clone_size: few; j_call: TRBJ2-1; cdr3_aa: CASSRSGRGDEQFF; cdr3_nt: TGTGCCAGCAGTCGGAGCGGGAGAGGGGATGAGCAGTTCTTC
v_call: TRBV4-2; d_call: TRBD2; clone_size: NA; j_call: TRBJ2-2; cdr3_aa: CASSQPGLAANTGELFF; cdr3_nt: TGTGCCAGCAGCCAACCGGGACTAGCGGCGAACACCGGGGAGCTGTTTTTT
v_call: TRBV28; d_call: NA; clone_size: NA; j_call: TRBJ2-1; cdr3_aa: CASSLPGPYNEQFF; cdr3_nt: TGTGCCAGCAGTTTACCGGGACCCTACAATGAGCAGTTCTTC
v_call: TRBV30; d_call: TRBD1; clone_size: NA; j_call: TRBJ1-5; cdr3_aa: CACRTGAHQPQHF; cdr3_nt: TGTGCCTGCCGTACAGGGGCCCATCAGCCCCAGCATTTT
v_call: TRBV25-1; d_call: NA; clone_size: NA; j_call: TRBJ2-1; cdr3_aa: CASGGWYNEQFF; cdr3_nt: TGTGCCAGCGGGGGGTGGTACAATGAGCAGTTCTTC
v_call: TRBV4-1; d_call: TRBD2; clone_size: NA; j_call: TRBJ2-5; cdr3_aa: CASSQDPGLAEGLSETQYF; cdr3_nt: TGCGCCAGCAGCCAAGATCCGGGACTAGCCGAGGGGCTCTCGGAGACCCAGTACTTC
v_call: TRBV18; d_call: NA; clone_size: NA; j_call: TRBJ2-3; cdr3_aa: CASSPLQPTDTQYF; cdr3_nt: TGTGCCAGCTCACCACTTCAGCCGACAGATACGCAGTATTTT
v_call: TRBV5-4; d_call: NA; clone_size: few; j_call: TRBJ2-5; cdr3_aa: CASSLGGVSGTQYF; cdr3_nt: TGTGCCAGCAGCTTAGGGGGAGTTTCGGGGACCCAGTACTTC
v_call: TRBV27; d_call: NA; clone_size: few; j_call: TRBJ2-1; cdr3_aa: CASSYSTGLNNEQFF; cdr3_nt: TGTGCCAGCAGTTACTCTACGGGATTAAACAATGAGCAGTTCTTC
v_call: TRBV29-1; d_call: NA; clone_size: few; j_call: TRBJ2-2; cdr3_aa: CSVEDWSANTGELFF; cdr3_nt: TGCAGCGTTGAAGATTGGTCCGCGAACACCGGGGAGCTGTTTTTT
v_call: TRBV7-9; d_call: NA; clone_size: NA; j_call: TRBJ2-3; cdr3_aa: CASSLPRSTDTQYF; cdr3_nt: TGTGCCAGCAGCCTCCCAAGGAGCACAGATACGCAGTATTTT
v_call: TRBV2; d_call: NA; clone_size: NA; j_call: TRBJ1-2; cdr3_aa: CAREGGPNYGYTF; cdr3_nt: TGTGCCAGGGAGGGAGGCCCTAACTATGGCTACACCTTC
v_call: TRBV2; d_call: NA; clone_size: NA; j_call: TRBJ2-5; cdr3_aa: CASSEVGEARYQETQYF; cdr3_nt: TGTGCCAGCAGTGAGGTGGGGGAGGCGAGGTACCAAGAGACCCAGTACTTC
v_call: TRBV4-3; d_call: TRBD1; clone_size: NA; j_call: TRBJ2-1; cdr3_aa: CASSQPGQGINEQFF; cdr3_nt: TGCGCCAGCAGCCAGCCGGGACAGGGTATCAATGAGCAGTTCTTC
v_call: TRBV7-2; d_call: TRBD2; clone_size: NA; j_call: TRBJ2-7; cdr3_aa: CASSLSTSGSYEQYF; cdr3_nt: TGTGCCAGCAGCTTAAGCACTAGCGGCTCCTACGAGCAGTACTTC
v_call: TRBV29-1; d_call: TRBD2; clone_size: NA; j_call: TRBJ2-3; cdr3_aa: CSVAAGVDTDTQYF; cdr3_nt: TGCAGCGTTGCGGCGGGAGTAGATACAGATACGCAGTATTTT
v_call: TRBV9; d_call: NA; clone_size: few; j_call: TRBJ2-7; cdr3_aa: CASSVGAGSYEQYF; cdr3_nt: TGTGCCAGCAGCGTAGGTGCTGGCTCCTACGAGCAGTACTTC
v_call: TRBV7-2; d_call: NA; clone_size: NA; j_call: TRBJ1-2; cdr3_aa: CASSLETAYGYTF; cdr3_nt: TGTGCCAGCAGCTTAGAGACAGCCTATGGCTACACCTTC
v_call: TRBV10-3; d_call: TRBD2; clone_size: NA; j_call: TRBJ2-1; cdr3_aa: CATGFRLAGGPDEQFF; cdr3_nt: TGTGCCACCGGCTTTAGGCTAGCGGGAGGGCCTGATGAGCAGTTCTTC
v_call: TRBV30; d_call: TRBD1; clone_size: few; j_call: TRBJ1-5; cdr3_aa: CAWNRDRDQPQHF; cdr3_nt: TGTGCCTGGAACCGGGACAGAGATCAGCCCCAGCATTTT
v_call: TRBV29-1; d_call: TRBD2; clone_size: NA; j_call: TRBJ2-1; cdr3_aa: CSVGTQLAGDGNEQFF; cdr3_nt: TGCAGCGTGGGAACTCAACTAGCGGGAGATGGCAATGAGCAGTTCTTC
v_call: TRBV28; d_call: NA; clone_size: NA; j_call: TRBJ2-3; cdr3_aa: CASSLYADTQYF; cdr3_nt: TGTGCCAGCAGTTTGTACGCAGATACGCAGTATTTT
v_call: TRBV29-1; d_call: NA; clone_size: NA; j_call: TRBJ2-1; cdr3_aa: CSVEEPALPGEQFF; cdr3_nt: TGCAGCGTTGAAGAACCAGCCCTCCCCGGTGAGCAGTTCTTC
v_call: TRBV7-9; d_call: NA; clone_size: few; j_call: TRBJ2-7; cdr3_aa: CASRLSGPDYEQYF; cdr3_nt: TGTGCCAGCAGGCTTAGCGGTCCGGATTACGAGCAGTACTTC
v_call: TRBV7-9; d_call: TRBD1; clone_size: NA; j_call: TRBJ1-2; cdr3_aa: CASSHPVPRTGNYGYTF; cdr3_nt: TGTGCCAGCAGCCACCCGGTTCCAAGGACAGGCAACTATGGCTACACCTTC
v_call: TRBV6-5; d_call: NA; clone_size: NA; j_call: TRBJ2-5; cdr3_aa: CASSSAETQYF; cdr3_nt: TGTGCCAGCAGTAGCGCAGAGACCCAGTACTTC
v_call: TRBV18; d_call: NA; clone_size: NA; j_call: TRBJ2-7; cdr3_aa: CASSQDSVREQYF; cdr3_nt: TGTGCCAGCTCACAGGACTCGGTTCGAGAGCAGTACTTC
v_call: TRBV11-2; d_call: NA; clone_size: NA; j_call: TRBJ2-3; cdr3_aa: CASSQARDTQYF; cdr3_nt: TGTGCCAGCAGCCAGGCCAGGGATACGCAGTATTTT
v_call: TRBV4-1; d_call: NA; clone_size: NA; j_call: TRBJ2-2; cdr3_aa: CASLDRNTGELFF; cdr3_nt: TGCGCCAGCCTGGACAGGAACACCGGGGAGCTGTTTTTT
v_call: TRBV5-1; d_call: TRBD2; clone_size: NA; j_call: TRBJ2-1; cdr3_aa: CASSLQRQRTSGTPHEQFF; cdr3_nt: TGCGCCAGCAGCTTGCAACGACAGAGGACTAGCGGGACGCCCCATGAGCAGTTCTTC